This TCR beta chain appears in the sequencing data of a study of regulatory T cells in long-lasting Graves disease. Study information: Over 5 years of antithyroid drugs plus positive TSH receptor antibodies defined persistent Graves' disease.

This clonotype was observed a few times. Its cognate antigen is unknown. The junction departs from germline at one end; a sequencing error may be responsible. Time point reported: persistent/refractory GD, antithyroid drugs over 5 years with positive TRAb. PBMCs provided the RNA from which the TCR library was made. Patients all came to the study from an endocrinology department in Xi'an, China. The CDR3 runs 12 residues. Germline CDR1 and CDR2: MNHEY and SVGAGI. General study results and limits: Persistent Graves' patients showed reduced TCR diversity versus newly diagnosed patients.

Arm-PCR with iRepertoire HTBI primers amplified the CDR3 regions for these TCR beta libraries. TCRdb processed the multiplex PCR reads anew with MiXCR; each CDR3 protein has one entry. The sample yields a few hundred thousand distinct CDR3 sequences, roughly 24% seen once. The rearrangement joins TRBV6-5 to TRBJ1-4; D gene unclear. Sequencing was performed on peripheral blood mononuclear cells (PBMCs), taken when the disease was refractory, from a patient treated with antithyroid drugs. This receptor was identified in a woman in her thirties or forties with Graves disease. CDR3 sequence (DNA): TGTGCCAGCAGTTCCTCTGGGGAAAAACTGCTTTTT. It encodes CASSSSGEKLLF.